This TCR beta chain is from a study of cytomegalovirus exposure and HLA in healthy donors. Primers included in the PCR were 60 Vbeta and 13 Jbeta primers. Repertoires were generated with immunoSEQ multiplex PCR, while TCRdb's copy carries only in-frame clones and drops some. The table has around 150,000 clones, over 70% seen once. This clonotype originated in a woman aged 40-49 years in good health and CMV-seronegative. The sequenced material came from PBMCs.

This CDR3 reads CASSFQDRSYGYTF. CDR3 nucleotide sequence: TGTGCCAGCAGCTTCCAAGACAGGTCCTATGGCTACACCTTC. The V call is TRBV5-8, the J call TRBJ1-2; weak D call: TRBD1 (6 bases). This CDR3 is built from 14 residues. V lost 2 bases, J lost 4 bases, and 12 bases lay in between. CDR1 is SGHTS, CDR2 YDEGEE, per germline.